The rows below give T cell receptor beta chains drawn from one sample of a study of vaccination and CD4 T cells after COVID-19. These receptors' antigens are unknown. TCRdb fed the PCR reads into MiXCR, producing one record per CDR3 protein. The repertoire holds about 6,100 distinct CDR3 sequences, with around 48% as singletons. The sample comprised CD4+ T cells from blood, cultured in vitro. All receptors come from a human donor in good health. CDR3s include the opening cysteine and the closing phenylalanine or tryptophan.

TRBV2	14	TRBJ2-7	CASSKGTDTYEQYF
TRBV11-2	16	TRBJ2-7	CASSSRQGSVAYEQYF
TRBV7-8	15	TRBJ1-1	CASSLVQASGTEAFF
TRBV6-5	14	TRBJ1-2	CASSYDRGPAGYTF
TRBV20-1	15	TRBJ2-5	CSAEQGAGKKETQYF
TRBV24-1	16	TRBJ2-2	CATSDASRGLTGELFF
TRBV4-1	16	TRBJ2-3	CASSQDEGVGADTQYF
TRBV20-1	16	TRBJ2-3	CSARAPQRDPSDTQYF
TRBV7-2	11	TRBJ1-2	CASSLGWGYTF
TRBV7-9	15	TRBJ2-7	CASSLVGTSADEQYF
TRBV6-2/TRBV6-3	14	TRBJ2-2	CASRETGDTGELFF
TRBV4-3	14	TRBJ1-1	CASSLNRGNTEAFF
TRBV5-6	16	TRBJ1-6	CASSSRTGSVDSPLHF
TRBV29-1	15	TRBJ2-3	CSVVGGGVSTDTQYF
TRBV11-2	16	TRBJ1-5	CASSLGRGRGNQPQHF
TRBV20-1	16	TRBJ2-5	CSARPSLYRGRETQYF
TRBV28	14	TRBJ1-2	CASRLGERRAGYTF
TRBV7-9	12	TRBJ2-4	CASSSGPGGYYF
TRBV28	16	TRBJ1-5	CASSHTGGKADQPQHF
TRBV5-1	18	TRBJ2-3	CASSLAGTSGTSTDTQYF
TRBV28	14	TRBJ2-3	CASKVPTSTDTQYF
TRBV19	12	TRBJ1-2	CASSPLSGGYTF
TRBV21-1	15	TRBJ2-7	CASRQDSGTRDEQYF
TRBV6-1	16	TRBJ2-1	CASRERYRDLLNEQFF
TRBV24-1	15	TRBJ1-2	CATSDFPGGRYGYTF
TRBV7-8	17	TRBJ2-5	CASSLVRNWGGRETQYF
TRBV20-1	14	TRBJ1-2	CSASATSTNYGYTF
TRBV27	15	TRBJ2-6	CASRLTGVGANVLTF
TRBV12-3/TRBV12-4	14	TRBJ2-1	CASSTISSYNEQFF
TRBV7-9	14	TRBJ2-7	CASSFSGQGSEQYF
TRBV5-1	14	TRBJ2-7	CASSSLGRVYEQYF
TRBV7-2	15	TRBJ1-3	CASSLAAGGGNTIYF
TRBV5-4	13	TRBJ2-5	CASRGQIQETQYF
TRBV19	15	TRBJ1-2	CASSNAGTSNYGYTF
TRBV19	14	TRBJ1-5	CATTGTLSNQPQHF
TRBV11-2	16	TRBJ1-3	CASSFEVGASLNTIYF
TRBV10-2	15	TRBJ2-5	CASSELRANSRTQYF
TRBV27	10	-	CASSSYEQYF
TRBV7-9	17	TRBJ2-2	CASSRTGTEPNTGELFF
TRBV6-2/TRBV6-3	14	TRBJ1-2	CASSYGQPNYGYTF
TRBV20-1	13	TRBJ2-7	CSARAGVTSEQYF
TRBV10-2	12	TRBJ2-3	CASSATTDTQYF
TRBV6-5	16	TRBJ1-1	CASSYGGVGGNTEAFF
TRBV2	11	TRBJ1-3	CAWGSGNTIYF
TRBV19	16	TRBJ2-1	CASSILAGGSYNEQFF
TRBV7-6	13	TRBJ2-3	CASSQGGRDTQYF
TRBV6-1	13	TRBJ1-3	CASRRGSGNTIYF